This T cell receptor (beta chain) was recorded in a study of blood T cell repertoires in COVID-19. Participant-reported clinical history was the basis for cohort assignment. TCRdb keeps only in-frame clones here, not all; method: immunoSEQ multiplex PCR. The data show approximately 140,000 clones, roughly 80% seen once. In germline, CDR1 is SNHLY, CDR2 FYNNEI. The CDR3 length is 14 residues. The trim removed 4 bases at V and 7 bases at J, leaving 7 bases unmatched. Sequencing was performed on PBMCs or T cells enriched from blood (not recorded which). This clonotype was obtained from a man aged 35 to 55 with acute COVID-19. The chain carries TRBV2 and TRBJ1-5; 7 positions match TRBD1. In DNA, the CDR3 is TGTGCCAGCAGTGTTGACAGGGTGGAACAGCCCCAGCATTTT. It yields the protein CASSVDRVEQPQHF. The full variable domain, its missing parts supplied by reference TRBV2 and TRBJ1-5, is EPEVTQTPSHQVTQMGQEVILRCVPISNHLYFYWYRQILGQKVEFLVSFYNNEISEKSEIFDDQFSVERPDGSNFTLKIRSTKLEDSAMYFCASSVDRVEQPQHFGDGTRLSIL.